The T cell receptor beta chain described here comes from a study of T cell responses to AZD1222 COVID-19 vaccine. Libraries were prepared by immunoSEQ multiplex PCR; TCRdb keeps only in-frame clonotypes and omits some of them. The sample contains 200,000 or so clones, about nine tenths of which appear only once. Concerning this clone itself: Its target is not known.

Findings and caveats of the study: Only 5 or 6 individuals given AZD1222 were seropositive at baseline.

This CDR3 is built from 19 residues. Germline V lookup: CDR1 MNHEY, CDR2 SMNVEV (reference sequence). J was trimmed by 4 bases and V by 3 bases; bases with no gene match: 14. This sample comprised peripheral blood, obtained on day 0 of MenACWY control vaccination. The V call is TRBV27, the J call TRBJ2-1, with 11 bases matching TRBD2. The receptor was isolated from an adult in good health. Here the CDR3 reads CASSFGPGASGGYYNEQFF. The CDR3 nucleotides are TGTGCCAGCAGTTTTGGCCCCGGTGCTAGCGGGGGGTATTACAATGAGCAGTTCTTC.